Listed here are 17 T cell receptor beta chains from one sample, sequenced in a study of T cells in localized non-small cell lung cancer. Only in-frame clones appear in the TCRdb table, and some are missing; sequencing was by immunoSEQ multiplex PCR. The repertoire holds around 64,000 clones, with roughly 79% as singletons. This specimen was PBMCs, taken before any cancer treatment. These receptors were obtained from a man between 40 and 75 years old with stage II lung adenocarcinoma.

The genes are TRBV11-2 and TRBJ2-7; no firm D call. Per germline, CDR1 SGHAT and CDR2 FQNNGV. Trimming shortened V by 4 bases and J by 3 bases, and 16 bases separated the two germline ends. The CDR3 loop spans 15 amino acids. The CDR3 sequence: CASSSSLSPDYEQYF. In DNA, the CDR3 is TGTGCCAGCAGCTCCTCACTGAGCCCGGACTACGAGCAGTACTTC.

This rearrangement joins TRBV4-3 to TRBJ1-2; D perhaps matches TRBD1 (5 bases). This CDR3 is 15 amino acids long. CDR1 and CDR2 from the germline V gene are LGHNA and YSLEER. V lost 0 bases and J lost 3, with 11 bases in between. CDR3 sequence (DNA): TGCGCCAGCAGCCAAGATAGCGGCAGGGACTATGGCTACACCTTC. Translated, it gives CASSQDSGRDYGYTF.

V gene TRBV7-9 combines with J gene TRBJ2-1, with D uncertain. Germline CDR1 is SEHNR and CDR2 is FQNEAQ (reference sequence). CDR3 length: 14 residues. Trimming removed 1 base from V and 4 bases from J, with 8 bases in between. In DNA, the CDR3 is TGTGCCAGCAGCTTAGTGGGGATATACAATGAGCAGTTCTTC. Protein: CASSLVGIYNEQFF. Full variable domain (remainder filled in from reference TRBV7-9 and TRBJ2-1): DTGVSQNPRHKITKRGQNVTFRCDPISEHNRLYWYRQTLGQGPEFLTYFQNEAQLEKSRLLSDRFSAERPKGSFSTLEIQRTEQGDSAMYLCASSLVGIYNEQFFGPGTRLTVL.

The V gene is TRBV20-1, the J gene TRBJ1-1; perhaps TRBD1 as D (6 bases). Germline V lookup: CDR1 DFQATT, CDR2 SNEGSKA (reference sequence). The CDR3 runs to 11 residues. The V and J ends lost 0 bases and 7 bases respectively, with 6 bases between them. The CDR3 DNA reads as TGCAGTGCTAGAGAAGGGGGTGAAGCTTTCTTT. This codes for CSAREGGEAFF.

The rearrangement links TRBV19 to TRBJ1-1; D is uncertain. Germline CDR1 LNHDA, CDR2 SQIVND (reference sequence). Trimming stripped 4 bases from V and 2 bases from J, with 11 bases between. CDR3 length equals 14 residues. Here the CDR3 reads CASSTQQINTEAFF. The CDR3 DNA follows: TGTGCCAGTAGTACCCAGCAGATAAACACTGAAGCTTTCTTT.

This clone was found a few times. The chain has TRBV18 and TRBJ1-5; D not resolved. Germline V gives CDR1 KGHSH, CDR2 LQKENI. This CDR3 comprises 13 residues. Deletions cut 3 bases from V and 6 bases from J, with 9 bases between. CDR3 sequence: CASSPSEIQPQHF. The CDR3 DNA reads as TGTGCCAGCTCACCTTCAGAGATTCAGCCCCAGCATTTT.

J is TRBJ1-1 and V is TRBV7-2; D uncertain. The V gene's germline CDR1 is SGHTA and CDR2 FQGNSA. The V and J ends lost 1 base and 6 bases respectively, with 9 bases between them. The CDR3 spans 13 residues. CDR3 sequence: CASSLDRRAEAFF. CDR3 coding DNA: TGTGCCAGCAGCTTAGATCGGAGGGCTGAAGCTTTCTTT.

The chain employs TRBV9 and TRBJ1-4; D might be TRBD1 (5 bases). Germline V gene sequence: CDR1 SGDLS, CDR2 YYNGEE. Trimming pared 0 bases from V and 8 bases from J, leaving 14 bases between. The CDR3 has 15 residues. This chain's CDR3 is CASSVAGGRREKLFF. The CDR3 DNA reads TGTGCCAGCAGCGTAGCTGGGGGTAGGCGAGAAAAACTGTTTTTT.

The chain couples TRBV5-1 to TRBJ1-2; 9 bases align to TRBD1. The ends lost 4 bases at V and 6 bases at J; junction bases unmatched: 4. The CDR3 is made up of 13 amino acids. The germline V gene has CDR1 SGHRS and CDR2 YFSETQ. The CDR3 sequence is CASSATGGDGYTF. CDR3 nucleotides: TGCGCCAGCAGCGCGACAGGGGGGGATGGCTACACCTTC.

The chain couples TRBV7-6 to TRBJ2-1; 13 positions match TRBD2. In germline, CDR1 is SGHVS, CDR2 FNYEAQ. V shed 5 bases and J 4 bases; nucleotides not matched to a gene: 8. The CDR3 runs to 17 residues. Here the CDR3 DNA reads TGTGCCAGCAGCCTTGGACTAGCGGGAGAAGATTACAATGAGCAGTTCTTC. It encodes CASSLGLAGEDYNEQFF. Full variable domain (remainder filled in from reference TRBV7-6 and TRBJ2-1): GAGVSQSPRYKVTKRGQDVALRCDPISGHVSLYWYRQALGQGPEFLTYFNYEAQQDKSGLPNDRFSAERPEGSISTLTIQRTEQRDSAMYRCASSLGLAGEDYNEQFFGPGTRLTVL.

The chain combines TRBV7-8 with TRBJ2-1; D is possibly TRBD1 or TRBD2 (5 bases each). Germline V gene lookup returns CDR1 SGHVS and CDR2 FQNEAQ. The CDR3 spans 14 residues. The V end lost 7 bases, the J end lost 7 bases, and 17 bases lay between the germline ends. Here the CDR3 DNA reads TGTGCCAGCATCGAATTGAGGGGCGGGAATGAGCAGTTCTTC. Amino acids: CASIELRGGNEQFF.

The CDR3 loop reads CASSDHRENTEAFF. CDR3 bases: TGTGCCAGCAGCGACCACAGGGAGAACACTGAAGCTTTCTTT. V gene TRBV16 combines with J gene TRBJ1-1; tentatively, D is TRBD1 (6 bases). With 5 bases removed from V and 1 base from J, the gap between germline ends came to 11 bases. This CDR3 has 14 residues. Per the germline V gene, CDR1 is KGHSY and CDR2 is FQNENV.

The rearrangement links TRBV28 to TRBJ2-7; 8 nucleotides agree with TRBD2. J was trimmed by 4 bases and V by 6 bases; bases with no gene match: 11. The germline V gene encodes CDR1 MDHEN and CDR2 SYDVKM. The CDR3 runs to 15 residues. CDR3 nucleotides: TGTGCCAGCAGCCCCGTAAGCGGGGGTCTTTACGAGCAGTACTTC. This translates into CASSPVSGGLYEQYF.

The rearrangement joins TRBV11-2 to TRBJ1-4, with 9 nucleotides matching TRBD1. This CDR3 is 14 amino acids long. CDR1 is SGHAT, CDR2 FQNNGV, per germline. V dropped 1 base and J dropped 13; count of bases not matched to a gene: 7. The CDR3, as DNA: TGTGCCAGCAGCTTAGGGACAGGGGAATGGAGACTGTTTTTT. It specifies CASSLGTGEWRLFF.

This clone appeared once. CDR3 nucleotides: TGTGCCAGCAGCCAGGGGCGTCAGACTGAAGCTTTCTTT. Encoded protein: CASSQGRQTEAFF. The rearrangement links TRBV28 to TRBJ1-1; maybe TRBD1 (6 bases). CDR1 and CDR2 from the germline V gene are MDHEN and SYDVKM. This CDR3 has 13 amino acids. The ends were cut back, 6 bases at V and 5 bases at J, with 13 bases in the middle.

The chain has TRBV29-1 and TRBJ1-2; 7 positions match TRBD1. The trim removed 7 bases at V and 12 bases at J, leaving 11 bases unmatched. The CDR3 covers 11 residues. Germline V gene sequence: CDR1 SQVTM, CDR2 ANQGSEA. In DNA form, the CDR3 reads TGCAGCGCGGGACAGCTCACCGCAGACACCTTC. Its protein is CSAGQLTADTF.

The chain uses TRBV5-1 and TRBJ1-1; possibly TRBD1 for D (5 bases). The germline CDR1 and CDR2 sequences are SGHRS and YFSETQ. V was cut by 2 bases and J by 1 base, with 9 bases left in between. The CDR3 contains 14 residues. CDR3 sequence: CASSFGAQNTEAFF. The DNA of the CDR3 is TGCGCCAGCAGCTTCGGGGCCCAGAACACTGAAGCTTTCTTT.